This TCR beta chain was identified during a study of cytomegalovirus exposure and HLA in healthy donors. With respect to this clone: Antigen: not known.

The donors were members of the approximately 130-subject validation cohort (separate from the roughly 670-subject first cohort). Overall study results and limits: In vitro assays verified that three CMV-associated chains recognized CMV antigens specifically. A later analysis found first-cohort TCR clusters tended to co-occur in the approximately 110 validation repertoires.

Profiled with immunoSEQ multiplex PCR; TCRdb holds only in-frame clones, not every one. The top ten hold about 1% of the sample, which has around 300,000 clones, 80% to 90% seen once. CDR1 and CDR2 from the germline V gene are SEHNR and FQNEAQ (reference sequence). The CDR3 has 13 amino acids. V was shortened by 7 bases and J by 6 bases, with 15 bases between the two germline ends. The rearrangement links TRBV7-9 to TRBJ1-1; tentatively, D is TRBD1 (5 bases). Material for sequencing was PBMCs. This sequence originates from a young woman in good health and CMV-seronegative. The CDR3 loop is CASIPFRAAEAFF. In DNA, the CDR3 is TGTGCCAGCATCCCGTTCAGGGCTGCTGAAGCTTTCTTT.